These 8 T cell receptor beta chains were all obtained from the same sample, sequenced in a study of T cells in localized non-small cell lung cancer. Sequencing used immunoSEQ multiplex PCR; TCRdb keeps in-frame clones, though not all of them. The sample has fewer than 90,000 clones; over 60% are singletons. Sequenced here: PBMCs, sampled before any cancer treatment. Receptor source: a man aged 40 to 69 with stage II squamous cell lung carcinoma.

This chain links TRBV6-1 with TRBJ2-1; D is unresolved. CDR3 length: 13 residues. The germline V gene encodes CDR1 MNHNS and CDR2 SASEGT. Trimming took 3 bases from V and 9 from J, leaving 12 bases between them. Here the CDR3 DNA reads TGTGCCAGCAGTGACACTTCGTGGGTTGAGCAGTTCTTC. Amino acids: CASSDTSWVEQFF.

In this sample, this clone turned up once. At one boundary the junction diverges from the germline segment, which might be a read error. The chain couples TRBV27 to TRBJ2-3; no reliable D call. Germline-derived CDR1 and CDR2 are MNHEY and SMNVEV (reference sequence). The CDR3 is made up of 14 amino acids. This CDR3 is CASSLYSSADTQYF. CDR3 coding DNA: TGTGCCAGCAGCTTATATAGTTCGGCAGATACGCAGTATTTT.

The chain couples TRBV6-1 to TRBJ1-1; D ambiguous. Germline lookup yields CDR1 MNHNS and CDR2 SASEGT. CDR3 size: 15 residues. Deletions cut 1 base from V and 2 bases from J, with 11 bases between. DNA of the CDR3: TGTGCCAGCAGTGAAGGGTCCAGCCGAAACACTGAAGCTTTCTTT. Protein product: CASSEGSSRNTEAFF.

This chain's CDR3 is CASSQTGRPQETQYF. As DNA, the CDR3 is TGTGCCAGCAGTCAGACCGGGAGACCTCAAGAGACCCAGTACTTC. J is TRBJ2-5 and V is TRBV6-1, with D perhaps matching TRBD2 (6 bases). Germline values: CDR1 MNHNS, CDR2 SASEGT. V lost 5 bases and J 2 bases, leaving 15 bases between the germline ends. The CDR3 is 15 residues long.

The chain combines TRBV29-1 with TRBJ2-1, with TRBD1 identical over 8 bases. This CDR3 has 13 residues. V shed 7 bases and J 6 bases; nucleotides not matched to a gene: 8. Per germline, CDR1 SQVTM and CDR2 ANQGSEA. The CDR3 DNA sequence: TGCAGCGCACAGGGGGGAGCATCCAATGAGCAGTTCTTC. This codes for CSAQGGASNEQFF.

CDR3 region: CASSHATSGGARAGELFF. CDR3 nucleotide sequence: TGCGCCAGCAGCCATGCGACTAGCGGGGGGGCCCGCGCCGGGGAGCTGTTTTTT. The chain carries TRBV4-1 and TRBJ2-2; 14 nucleotides agree with TRBD2. J was trimmed by 6 bases and V by 3 bases; bases with no gene match: 9. CDR1 is MGHRA and CDR2 is YSYEKL in the germline V gene. The CDR3 contains 18 residues.

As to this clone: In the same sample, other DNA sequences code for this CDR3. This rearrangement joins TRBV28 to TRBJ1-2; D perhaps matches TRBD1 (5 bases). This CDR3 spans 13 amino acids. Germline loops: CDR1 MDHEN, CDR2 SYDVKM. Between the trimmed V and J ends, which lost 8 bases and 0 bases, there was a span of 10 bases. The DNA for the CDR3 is TGTGCCAGCCGGGACGGGGCTAACTATGGCTACACCTTC. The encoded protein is CASRDGANYGYTF.

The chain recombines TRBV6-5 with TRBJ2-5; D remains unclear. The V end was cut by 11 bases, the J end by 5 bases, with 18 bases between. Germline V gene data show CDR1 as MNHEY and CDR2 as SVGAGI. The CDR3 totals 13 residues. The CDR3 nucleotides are TGTGCCGGAGCCTGCCCCGCCGGGGAGACCCAGTACTTC. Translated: CAGACPAGETQYF.